The clone carrying this TCR beta chain was recorded many times. Its matching antigen is unknown. Unique molecular identifiers (one per individual cDNA molecule) were attached. TCRdb used MiXCR to reprocess the 5' RACE reads, holding one entry per CDR3 protein. The data hold approximately 70,000 distinct CDR3 sequences, with around 12% observed a single time. Deletions cut 0 bases from V and 6 bases from J, with 11 bases between. This CDR3 comprises 15 residues. Germline values: CDR1 LGHNA, CDR2 YNFKEQ. The data were taken from a study of early T cells in non-severe SARS-CoV-2 infection. Whole-study context: Sequenced bulk RNA came from whole blood that was unsorted, and chains were unpaired.

Whole-study results and caveats: Private and CD4 specificities were missed by VDJdb matching, which favored anti-spike CD8 responses.

Sequenced input: whole blood. The rearrangement uses TRBV4-2 and TRBJ2-2; a weak D match, TRBD2 (6 bases). This receptor was obtained from an adult who was a healthcare worker with PCR-confirmed SARS-CoV-2 infection or an uninfected control (not recorded which). CDR3 in DNA: TGTGCCAGCAGCCAAGAAGGGTCGGGGGCCGGGGAGCTGTTTTTT. Protein sequence: CASSQEGSGAGELFF.